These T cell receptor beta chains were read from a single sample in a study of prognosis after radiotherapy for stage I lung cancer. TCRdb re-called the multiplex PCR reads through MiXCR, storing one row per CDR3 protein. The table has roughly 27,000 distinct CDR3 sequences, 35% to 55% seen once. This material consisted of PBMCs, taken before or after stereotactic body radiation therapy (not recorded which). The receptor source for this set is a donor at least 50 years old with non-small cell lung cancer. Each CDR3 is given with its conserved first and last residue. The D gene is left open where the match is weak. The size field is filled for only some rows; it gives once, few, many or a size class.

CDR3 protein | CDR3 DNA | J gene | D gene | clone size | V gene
CASSDRVNYGYTF | TGTGCCAGCAGTGACAGGGTGAACTATGGCTACACCTTC | TRBJ1-2 | . | . | TRBV2
CASISAATNTGELFF | TGCGCCAGCATAAGTGCCGCGACGAACACCGGGGAGCTGTTTTTT | TRBJ2-2 | . | many | TRBV10-2
CAIRYSGHSESFF | TGTGCCATCAGGTACAGCGGACACTCTGAATCTTTCTTT | TRBJ1-1 | . | . | TRBV6-5
CASSPDRGGYTF | TGTGCCAGCAGCCCTGACAGGGGCGGCTACACCTTC | TRBJ1-2 | TRBD1 | many | TRBV7-2
CSARDIDGPSGGKEGYGYTF | TGCAGTGCTAGAGATATTGACGGCCCAAGCGGGGGCAAGGAGGGATATGGCTACACCTTC | TRBJ1-2 | . | many | TRBV20-1
CATSDNTGYEQYF | TGTGCCACCAGTGATAATACAGGGTACGAGCAGTACTTC | TRBJ2-7 | . | . | TRBV24-1
CATSQGGSIGEQFF | TGTGCCACCAGTCAAGGCGGGAGCATAGGGGAGCAGTTCTTC | TRBJ2-1 | TRBD2 | few | TRBV15
CASRGASSGDNEQFF | TGTGCCAGTAGGGGCGCATCTAGCGGAGACAATGAGCAGTTCTTC | TRBJ2-1 | TRBD2 | many | TRBV19
CASSFTQPRGANQPQHF | TGTGCCAGCAGTTTTACCCAACCCCGAGGGGCAAATCAGCCCCAGCATTTT | TRBJ1-5 | . | many | TRBV27
CATKEGTGYTGELFF | TGTGCCACCAAGGAAGGGACAGGTTACACCGGGGAGCTGTTTTTT | TRBJ2-2 | TRBD1 | few | TRBV27
CASSPPRASNTEAFF | TGTGCCAGCAGCCCCCCGAGGGCGTCGAACACTGAAGCTTTCTTT | TRBJ1-1 | . | many | TRBV2
CASRGENQPQHF | TGTGCCAGTAGAGGGGAGAATCAGCCCCAGCATTTT | TRBJ1-5 | . | medium-sized | TRBV19
CATSAGTSGREGLRQFF | TGTGCCACCAGTGCCGGGACTAGCGGTCGGGAAGGCCTGCGGCAGTTCTTC | TRBJ2-1 | TRBD2 | . | TRBV24-1
CAWSADNFGEQFF | TGTGCCTGGAGTGCGGACAATTTTGGTGAGCAGTTCTTC | TRBJ2-1 | . | . | TRBV30
CSSRLRCTDTQYF | TGTTCCAGCAGGCTCAGGTGCACAGATACGCAGTATTTT | TRBJ2-3 | . | . | TRBV27
CASSYKRERSYEQYF | TGTGCCAGCAGTTACAAGCGGGAGAGATCCTACGAGCAGTACTTC | TRBJ2-7 | TRBD2 | . | TRBV6-5
CATSDSDRDWDNEQYF | TGTGCCACCAGTGATTCTGACCGGGACTGGGACAACGAGCAGTACTTC | TRBJ2-7 | . | . | TRBV24-1
CATSRDRGYSYEQYF | TGTGCCACCAGCAGAGACAGGGGGTACTCCTACGAGCAGTACTTC | TRBJ2-7 | TRBD1 | many | TRBV15
CASSQTGVCTIYF | TGTGCCAGCAGTCAGACAGGGGTTTGCACCATATATTTT | TRBJ1-3 | TRBD1 | . | TRBV6-2/TRBV6-3
CASSIQGGRTEAFF | TGTGCCAGTAGTATACAGGGGGGTAGAACTGAAGCTTTCTTT | TRBJ1-1 | TRBD1 | many | TRBV19
CASSVDGLGSTDTQYF | TGTGCCAGCAGCGTAGATGGATTAGGTAGCACAGATACGCAGTATTTT | TRBJ2-3 | . | many | TRBV9
CASSPPANEKLFF | TGTGCCAGCAGCCCCCCCGCTAATGAAAAACTGTTTTTT | TRBJ1-4 | . | many | TRBV3-1
CASSKLGTPSDEQYF | TGTGCCAGCAGCAAATTGGGGACTCCCAGTGACGAGCAGTACTTC | TRBJ2-7 | . | few | TRBV7-9
CASSHIGEGGELFF | TGCGCCAGCAGCCACATCGGCGAGGGCGGGGAGCTGTTTTTT | TRBJ2-2 | . | many | TRBV4-3
CARGYQALSSRATDTQYF | TGTGCCAGAGGGTACCAAGCACTCTCATCGAGGGCCACAGATACGCAGTATTTT | TRBJ2-3 | . | . | TRBV28
CAISDQVAGEQFF | TGTGCCATCAGTGATCAGGTAGCGGGGGAGCAGTTCTTC | TRBJ2-1 | TRBD2 | many | TRBV10-3
CASSRGAGVLETQYF | TGTGCCAGCAGTCGGGGAGCGGGAGTACTGGAGACCCAGTACTTC | TRBJ2-5 | TRBD2 | . | TRBV12-3/TRBV12-4
CASSLGQTLYFF | TGTGCCAGCAGTCTCGGACAGACTTTATACTTCTTT | TRBJ1-1 | . | many | TRBV6-1
CASQGGGGIKTQYF | TGTGCCAGCCAAGGAGGAGGCGGTATTAAGACCCAGTACTTC | TRBJ2-5 | . | many | TRBV12-3/TRBV12-4
CASSPDWGPHPQHF | TGTGCCAGTAGTCCCGACTGGGGCCCTCATCCCCAGCATTTT | TRBJ1-5 | . | . | TRBV19
CASSPGLAVRNTGELFF | TGCGCCAGCAGCCCCGGATTGGCGGTGAGAAACACCGGGGAGCTGTTTTTT | TRBJ2-2 | . | many | TRBV4-3
CASTTSDQPQHF | TGTGCCAGCACAACGAGCGATCAGCCCCAGCATTTT | TRBJ1-5 | . | many | TRBV6-2/TRBV6-3
CASSPVGRAQETQYF | TGTGCCAGCAGCCCAGTCGGCAGGGCCCAAGAGACCCAGTACTTC | TRBJ2-5 | . | many | TRBV7-3
CASGRETTNEKLFF | TGTGCCAGCGGCAGGGAGACAACTAATGAAAAACTGTTTTTT | TRBJ1-4 | . | many | TRBV9
CASSPYRGPGPQHF | TGTGCCAGCAGCCCATACAGGGGCCCAGGGCCCCAGCATTTT | TRBJ1-5 | TRBD1 | many | TRBV7-6
CASSSQAAPNYGYTF | TGTGCCAGCAGTTCGCAGGCCGCCCCAAACTATGGCTACACCTTC | TRBJ1-2 | . | . | TRBV27
CASSAGLPPSYEQYF | TGTGCCAGCAGCGCCGGACTACCGCCCTCCTACGAGCAGTACTTC | TRBJ2-7 | . | many | TRBV7-2
CASSFGTSPSTQYF | TGTGCCAGCAGCTTTGGGACTTCCCCGAGCACGCAGTATTTT | TRBJ2-3 | . | . | TRBV11-1
CASSIAATNEKLFF | TGTGCCAGTAGTATCGCTGCAACTAATGAAAAACTGTTTTTT | TRBJ1-4 | . | many | TRBV19
CSASPPPGTSGGVGPYNEQFF | TGCAGTGCTAGCCCCCCACCCGGGACTAGCGGGGGGGTGGGCCCCTACAATGAGCAGTTCTTC | TRBJ2-1 | TRBD2 | many | TRBV20-1
CASSQFQGANQPQHF | TGTGCCAGCAGCCAATTTCAGGGGGCCAATCAGCCCCAGCATTTT | TRBJ1-5 | . | many | TRBV3-2
CASSQNRAGTGELFF | TGTGCCAGCAGCCAAAATAGGGCGGGCACCGGGGAGCTGTTTTTT | TRBJ2-2 | . | many | TRBV14
CSVIGTGSMGNQPQHF | TGCAGTGTTATCGGGACAGGGTCCATGGGGAATCAGCCCCAGCATTTT | TRBJ1-5 | TRBD1 | . | TRBV20-1
CASTGWGYEQYF | TGTGCCAGCACTGGGTGGGGCTACGAGCAGTACTTC | TRBJ2-7 | . | many | TRBV11-2
CASNRGGGYTF | TGTGCCTCCAACAGGGGGGGAGGCTACACCTTC | TRBJ1-2 | TRBD1 | . | TRBV30
CASRRQGARAGELFF | TGTGCCAGCAGGAGACAGGGGGCTAGGGCCGGGGAGCTGTTTTTT | TRBJ2-2 | TRBD1 | medium-sized | TRBV7-6
CASSLFQLAGRQETQYF | TGTGCCAGCAGCTTGTTCCAGCTAGCGGGACGACAAGAGACCCAGTACTTC | TRBJ2-5 | TRBD2 | many | TRBV5-8
CASSYPASGARGETQYF | TGTGCCAGCAGTTACCCGGCGTCTGGGGCGCGGGGGGAGACCCAGTACTTC | TRBJ2-5 | TRBD2 | many | TRBV6-5
CASSSRYSGGTSQPQHF | TGTGCCAGCAGTTCCCGTTATAGCGGAGGGACGTCTCAGCCCCAGCATTTT | TRBJ1-5 | . | many | TRBV27
CARARDFNEKMFF | TGCGCCAGAGCCCGGGACTTTAATGAAAAAATGTTTTTT | TRBJ1-4 | . | . | TRBV5-1
CSATEDSTEKLFF | TGCAGTGCTACGGAGGACTCGACTGAAAAACTGTTTTTT | TRBJ1-4 | . | many | TRBV20-1
CASTVGTGMDTQYF | TGTGCCAGCACCGTTGGGACAGGTATGGATACGCAGTATTTT | TRBJ2-3 | TRBD1 | . | TRBV12-3/TRBV12-4
CAISANRDQETQYF | TGTGCCATCAGCGCCAACAGGGACCAAGAGACCCAGTACTTC | TRBJ2-5 | . | . | TRBV10-3
CASSSKGRMNTEAFF | TGTGCCAGCAGTTCAAAAGGGCGCATGAACACTGAAGCTTTCTTT | TRBJ1-1 | . | . | TRBV12-3/TRBV12-4
CATSDPTGNGYTF | TGTGCCACCAGTGATCCCACGGGGAATGGCTACACCTTC | TRBJ1-2 | . | . | TRBV24-1
CASSLGRSLDEQYF | TGTGCCAGCAGTTTAGGCAGGTCCCTGGACGAGCAGTACTTC | TRBJ2-7 | . | . | TRBV28
CASSSPRGAGAAVGTYEQYF | TGTGCCAGCAGCTCCCCCCGGGGTGCGGGAGCGGCAGTGGGAACCTACGAGCAGTACTTC | TRBJ2-7 | TRBD2 | . | TRBV6-2/TRBV6-3